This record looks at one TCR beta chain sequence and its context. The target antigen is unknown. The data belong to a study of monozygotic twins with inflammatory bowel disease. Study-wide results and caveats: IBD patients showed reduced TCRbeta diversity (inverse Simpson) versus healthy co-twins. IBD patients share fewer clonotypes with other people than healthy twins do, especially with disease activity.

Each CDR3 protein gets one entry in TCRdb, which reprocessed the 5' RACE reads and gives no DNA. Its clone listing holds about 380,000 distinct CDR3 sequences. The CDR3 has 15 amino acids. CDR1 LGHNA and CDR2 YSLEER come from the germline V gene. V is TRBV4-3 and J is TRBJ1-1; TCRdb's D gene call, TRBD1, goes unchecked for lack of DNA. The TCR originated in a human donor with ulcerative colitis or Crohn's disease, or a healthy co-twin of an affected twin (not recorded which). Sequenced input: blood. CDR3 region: CASSHLGTGDTEAFF.